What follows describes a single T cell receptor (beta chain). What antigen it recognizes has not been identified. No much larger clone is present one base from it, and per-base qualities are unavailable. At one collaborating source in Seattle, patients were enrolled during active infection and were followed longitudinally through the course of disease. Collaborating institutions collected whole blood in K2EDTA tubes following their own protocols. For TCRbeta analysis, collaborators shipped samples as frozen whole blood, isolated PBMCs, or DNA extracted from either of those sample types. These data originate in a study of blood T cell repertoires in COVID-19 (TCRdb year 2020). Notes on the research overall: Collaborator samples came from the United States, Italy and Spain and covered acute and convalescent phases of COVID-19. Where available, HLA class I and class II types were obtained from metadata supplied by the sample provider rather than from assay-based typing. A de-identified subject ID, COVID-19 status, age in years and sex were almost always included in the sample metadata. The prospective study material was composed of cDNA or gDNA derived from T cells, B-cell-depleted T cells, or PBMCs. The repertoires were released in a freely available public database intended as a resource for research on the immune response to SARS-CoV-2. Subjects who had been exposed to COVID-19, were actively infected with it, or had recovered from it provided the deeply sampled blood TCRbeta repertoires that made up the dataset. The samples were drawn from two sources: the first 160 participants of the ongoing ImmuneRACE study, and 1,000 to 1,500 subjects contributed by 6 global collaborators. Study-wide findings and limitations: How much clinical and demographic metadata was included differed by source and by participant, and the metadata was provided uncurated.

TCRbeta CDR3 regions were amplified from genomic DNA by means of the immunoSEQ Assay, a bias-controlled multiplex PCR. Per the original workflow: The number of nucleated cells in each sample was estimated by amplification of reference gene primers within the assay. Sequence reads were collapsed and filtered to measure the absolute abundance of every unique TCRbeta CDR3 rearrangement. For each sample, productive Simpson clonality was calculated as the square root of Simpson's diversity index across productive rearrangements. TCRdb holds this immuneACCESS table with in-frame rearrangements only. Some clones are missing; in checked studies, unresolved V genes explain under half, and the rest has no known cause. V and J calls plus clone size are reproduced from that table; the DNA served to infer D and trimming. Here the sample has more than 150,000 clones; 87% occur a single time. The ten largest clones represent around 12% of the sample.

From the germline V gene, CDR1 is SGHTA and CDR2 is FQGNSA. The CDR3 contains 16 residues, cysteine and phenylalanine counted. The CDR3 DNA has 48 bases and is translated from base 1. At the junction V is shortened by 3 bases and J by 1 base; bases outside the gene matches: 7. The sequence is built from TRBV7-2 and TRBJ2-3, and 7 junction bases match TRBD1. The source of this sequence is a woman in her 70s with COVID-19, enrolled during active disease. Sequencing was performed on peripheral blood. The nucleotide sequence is TGTGCCAGCAGCTTCGAATTAGACAGGGGCACAGATACGCAGTATTTT. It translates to CASSFELDRGTDTQYF. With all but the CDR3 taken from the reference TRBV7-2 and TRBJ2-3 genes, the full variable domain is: GAGVSQSPSNKVTEKGKDVELRCDPISGHTALYWYRQSLGQGLEFLIYFQGNSAPDKSGLPSDRFSAERTGGSVSTLTIQRTQQEDSAVYLCASSFELDRGTDTQYFGPGTRLTVL.